A selection of T cell receptor beta chains follows, all from one sample in a study of shared clonotypes between healthy human individuals. Sequencing was performed with immunoSEQ multiplex PCR; in TCRdb, only in-frame clones are kept and a portion is missing. The sample contains about 1.9 million clones, just under 95% of which appear only once. Sequencing was done on a sample of naive CD8+ T cells from PBMCs. The receptors were sampled from a man aged 18 to 29 in good health. Some clones in this sample may be carry-over from other donors' samples. CDR3s include the opening cysteine and the closing phenylalanine or tryptophan. The order of the fields is D gene, clone size, J gene, V gene, CDR3 protein, CDR3 DNA. The D gene is left open where the match is weak. Clone size is given for some rows only: seen once, a few or many times, or a class if the clone is expanded.

D gene: TRBD1
clone size: -
J gene: TRBJ2-7
V gene: TRBV9
CDR3 protein: CASSGELQGAGYEQYF
CDR3 DNA: TGTGCCAGCAGCGGAGAACTACAGGGGGCTGGCTACGAGCAGTACTTC

D gene: TRBD2
clone size: -
J gene: TRBJ2-7
V gene: TRBV7-9
CDR3 protein: CASSPGTSSSYEQYF
CDR3 DNA: TGTGCCAGCAGTCCCGGGACTAGCAGCTCCTACGAGCAGTACTTC

D gene: -
clone size: -
J gene: TRBJ2-2
V gene: TRBV7-9
CDR3 protein: CASSPTGGVHTGELFF
CDR3 DNA: TGTGCCAGCAGCCCCACCGGGGGCGTGCATACCGGGGAGCTGTTTTTT

D gene: -
clone size: -
J gene: TRBJ2-3
V gene: TRBV9
CDR3 protein: CASGTTGGYSPQYF
CDR3 DNA: TGTGCCAGCGGGACCACTGGGGGCTACAGTCCCCAGTATTTT

D gene: -
clone size: -
J gene: TRBJ1-1
V gene: TRBV30
CDR3 protein: CAWSGGGDTEAFF
CDR3 DNA: TGTGCCTGGAGTGGCGGCGGGGACACTGAAGCTTTCTTT

D gene: TRBD2
clone size: -
J gene: TRBJ2-7
V gene: TRBV7-6
CDR3 protein: CASSLETSGSYEQYF
CDR3 DNA: TGTGCCAGCAGCTTAGAGACTAGCGGGTCCTACGAGCAGTACTTC

D gene: TRBD1
clone size: -
J gene: TRBJ2-7
V gene: TRBV10-3
CDR3 protein: CAMGTGESSYEQYF
CDR3 DNA: TGTGCCATGGGGACAGGGGAGAGCTCCTACGAGCAGTACTTC

D gene: -
clone size: -
J gene: TRBJ2-7
V gene: TRBV7-9
CDR3 protein: CASSFFVPASEEQYF
CDR3 DNA: TGTGCCAGCAGCTTTTTTGTGCCGGCCTCAGAAGAGCAGTACTTC

D gene: -
clone size: -
J gene: TRBJ1-2
V gene: TRBV4-2
CDR3 protein: CASSQDGIDRGYTF
CDR3 DNA: TGTGCCAGCAGCCAAGACGGGATTGATCGGGGCTACACCTTC

D gene: TRBD1
clone size: once
J gene: TRBJ2-7
V gene: TRBV30
CDR3 protein: CAWKEKYRALDRGEEQYF
CDR3 DNA: TGTGCCTGGAAGGAAAAGTACCGTGCTTTGGACAGGGGAGAAGAGCAGTACTTC

D gene: -
clone size: -
J gene: TRBJ2-7
V gene: TRBV11-2
CDR3 protein: CASSLVLLYEQYF
CDR3 DNA: TGTGCCAGCAGCTTAGTACTTCTCTACGAGCAGTACTTC

D gene: -
clone size: -
J gene: TRBJ2-7
V gene: TRBV7-9
CDR3 protein: CASSAGAAYEQYF
CDR3 DNA: TGTGCCAGCAGCGCGGGGGCGGCCTACGAGCAGTACTTC

D gene: TRBD1
clone size: once
J gene: TRBJ2-5
V gene: TRBV27
CDR3 protein: CASSFGTGKETQYF
CDR3 DNA: TGTGCCAGCAGTTTCGGGACAGGGAAGGAGACCCAGTACTTC

D gene: TRBD2
clone size: -
J gene: TRBJ2-4
V gene: TRBV28
CDR3 protein: CASSFPSAGGPTKNIQYF
CDR3 DNA: TGTGCCAGCAGTTTCCCTTCAGCGGGAGGGCCTACCAAAAACATTCAGTACTTC

D gene: -
clone size: -
J gene: TRBJ2-1
V gene: TRBV19
CDR3 protein: CATTGSRREPSYNEQFF
CDR3 DNA: TGTGCCACAACAGGGAGTCGACGGGAACCCTCCTACAATGAGCAGTTCTTC

D gene: -
clone size: -
J gene: TRBJ2-3
V gene: TRBV27
CDR3 protein: CASSILQGDTQYF
CDR3 DNA: TGTGCCAGCAGTATCCTACAGGGAGATACGCAGTATTTT